What follows are 5 T cell receptor beta chains derived from one specimen sequenced in a study of blood T cells in healthy people across ages (dated by TCRdb to 2014 to 2015). Library preparation used 5' RACE. Sequencing was carried out with an Illumina HiSeq 2500. The second PCR ran for about 7 to 11 cycles and used a J-beta primer mix along with a sample-barcoded 5' primer. The public sequencing data were trimmed at Q25 with fastp and processed into clonotypes with MiXCR by TCRdb, which kept only in-frame beta chains. Rows merge per CDR3 protein into single entries with the most common DNA and genes. The sample has hundreds of thousands of distinct CDR3 sequences on record, about 30% of them singletons. Around 16% of the sample comes from the top ten. Sequencing was performed on blood. The receptors shown here come from a woman of 80 years or more in good health.

This clonotype was observed at least ten times. The chain employs TRBV7-9 and TRBJ1-1; TRBD1 matches 7 bases. CDR3 length: 15 amino acids. Germline CDR1 reads SEHNR; CDR2 reads FQNEAQ (reference sequence). Trimming cost V 5 bases and J 3 bases; bases outside gene matches: 9. CDR3 loop: CASSPLQGRDTEAFF. The CDR3 nucleotides read TGTGCCAGCAGCCCGTTACAGGGGAGGGACACTGAAGCTTTCTTT.

This clonotype was observed many times. J is TRBJ1-5 and V is TRBV20-1, with 8 bases matching TRBD1. J gave up 0 bases and V 4 bases, and 2 bases lay outside the gene matches. The CDR3 loop spans 14 amino acids. The germline CDR1 and CDR2 sequences are DFQATT and SNEGSKA (reference sequence). The CDR3 DNA reads as TGCAGTGCTACAGGGGGCCCTAGCAATCAGCCCCAGCATTTT. Amino acids: CSATGGPSNQPQHF.

Ten or more counts support this clonotype. V and J are TRBV7-2 and TRBJ2-5, with TRBD2 matching 10 bases. The germline V gene encodes CDR1 SGHTA and CDR2 FQGNSA. V was clipped by 6 bases and J by 4 bases; unmatched bases: 5. The CDR3 has 14 amino acids. CDR3 loop: CASSLLAGAETQYF. The CDR3 coding sequence is TGTGCCAGCAGTCTGCTAGCGGGGGCAGAGACCCAGTACTTC.

In its sample, this clonotype was seen a few times. A much larger clone lies one base from this, so it may be a read error. This sequence joins TRBV4-1 and TRBJ2-7; 9 bases are shared with TRBD2. Germline lookup yields CDR1 MGHRA and CDR2 YSYEKL. The CDR3 has 17 residues. Trimming cost V 0 bases and J 4 bases; bases outside gene matches: 10. This chain's CDR3 is CASSQDIGGGARYEQYF. CDR3 nucleotide sequence: TGCGCCAGCAGCCAAGATATCGGCGGGGGGGCCCGGTACGAGCAGTACTTC.

Of note for this clonotype: This may come from a read error, since a much larger clone is one base off. The chain carries TRBV6-1 and TRBJ2-3; 8 bases are a match to TRBD1. The CDR3 extends over 14 amino acids. From germline, CDR1 is MNHNS and CDR2 SASEGT. The trim removed 4 bases at V and 8 bases at J, leaving 8 bases unmatched. CDR3 in amino acids: CASSARQGIGTQYF. CDR3 sequence (DNA): TGTGCCAGCAGTGCGCGACAGGGGATAGGTACGCAGTATTTT.